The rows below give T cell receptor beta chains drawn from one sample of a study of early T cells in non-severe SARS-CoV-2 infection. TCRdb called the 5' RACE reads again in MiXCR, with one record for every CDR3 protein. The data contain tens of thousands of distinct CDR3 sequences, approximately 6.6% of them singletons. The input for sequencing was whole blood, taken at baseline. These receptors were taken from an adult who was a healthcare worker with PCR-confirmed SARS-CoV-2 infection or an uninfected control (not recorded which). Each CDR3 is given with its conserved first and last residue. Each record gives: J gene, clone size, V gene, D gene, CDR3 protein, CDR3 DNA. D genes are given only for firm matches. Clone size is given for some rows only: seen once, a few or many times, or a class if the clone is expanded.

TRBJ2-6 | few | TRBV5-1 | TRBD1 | CASSAGTGVVSGANVLTF | TGCGCCAGCAGCGCTGGGACAGGGGTCGTCTCTGGGGCCAACGTCCTGACTTTC
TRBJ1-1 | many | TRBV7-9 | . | CASSSRQDTEAFF | TGTGCCAGCAGCTCCCGGCAGGACACTGAAGCTTTCTTT
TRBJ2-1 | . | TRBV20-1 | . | CSAEERYNEQFF | TGCAGTGCGGAGGAGAGGTACAATGAGCAGTTCTTC
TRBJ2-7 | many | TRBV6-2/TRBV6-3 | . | CASSYNVAGRASSYEQYF | TGTGCCAGCAGTTACAACGTCGCGGGGCGGGCGAGCTCCTACGAGCAGTACTTC
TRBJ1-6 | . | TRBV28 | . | CASSYEGSPLHF | TGTGCCAGCAGTTACGAAGGGTCACCCCTCCACTTT
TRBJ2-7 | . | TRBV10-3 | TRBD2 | CATTSGTYEQYF | TGTGCCACCACTAGCGGTACCTACGAGCAGTACTTC
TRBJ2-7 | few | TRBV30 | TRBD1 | CASGQGISYEQYF | TGTGCCTCCGGACAGGGAATTTCCTACGAGCAGTACTTC
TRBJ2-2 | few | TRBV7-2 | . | CASRDSGNTGELFF | TGTGCCAGCAGGGATAGCGGGAACACCGGGGAGCTGTTTTTT
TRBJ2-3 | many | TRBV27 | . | CASSLSAGTDTQYF | TGTGCCAGCAGTTTATCCGCCGGCACAGATACGCAGTATTTT
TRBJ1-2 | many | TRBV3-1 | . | CASSQGLRGYTF | TGTGCCAGCAGCCAAGGTCTTAGGGGCTACACCTTC
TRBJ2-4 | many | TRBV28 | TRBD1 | CASSLRGQVYTKNIQYF | TGTGCCAGCAGTTTAAGGGGACAGGTTTATACCAAAAACATTCAGTACTTC
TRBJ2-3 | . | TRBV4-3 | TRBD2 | CASSQAGLAGELGTDTQYF | TGCGCCAGCAGCCAAGCTGGACTAGCGGGAGAATTGGGCACAGATACGCAGTATTTT
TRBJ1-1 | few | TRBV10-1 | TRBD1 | CASSDRGDTEAFF | TGCGCCAGCAGTGACAGGGGGGACACTGAAGCTTTCTTT
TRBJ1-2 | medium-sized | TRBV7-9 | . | CASSHGTSGGYTF | TGTGCCAGCAGCCACGGGACATCAGGGGGCTACACCTTC
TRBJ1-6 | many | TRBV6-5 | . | CASSYSLQENSPLHF | TGTGCCAGCAGTTACTCGCTACAGGAAAATTCACCCCTCCACTTT
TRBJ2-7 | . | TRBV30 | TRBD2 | CALEGAGGDEQYF | TGTGCCTTGGAGGGAGCGGGAGGGGACGAGCAGTACTTC
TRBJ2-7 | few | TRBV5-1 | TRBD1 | CASSEGQAPYEQYF | TGCGCCAGCAGCGAGGGACAGGCACCCTACGAGCAGTACTTC
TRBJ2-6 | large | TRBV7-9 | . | CASSLPEDSYSGANVLTF | TGTGCCAGCAGCTTACCCGAGGACAGTTACTCTGGGGCCAACGTCCTGACTTTC
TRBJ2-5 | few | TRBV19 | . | CASSTTGRGETQYF | TGTGCCAGTAGTACGACAGGGAGGGGGGAGACCCAGTACTTC
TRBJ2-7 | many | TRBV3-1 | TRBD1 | CASSHSGTGYEQYF | TGTGCCAGCAGCCACTCCGGGACAGGGTACGAGCAGTACTTC
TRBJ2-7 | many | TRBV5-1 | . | CASSLLGASYEQYF | TGCGCCAGCAGCTTGTTAGGGGCCTCCTACGAGCAGTACTTC
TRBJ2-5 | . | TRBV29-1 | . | CSVDYSQETQYF | TGCAGCGTTGATTACAGCCAAGAGACCCAGTACTTC
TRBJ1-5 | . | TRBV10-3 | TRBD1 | CAISDTGTGENQPQHF | TGTGCCATCAGTGACACCGGGACAGGGGAAAATCAGCCCCAGCATTTT
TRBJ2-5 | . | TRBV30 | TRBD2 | CAWSGTSGSRETQYF | TGTGCCTGGAGTGGGACTAGCGGGAGTAGAGAGACCCAGTACTTC
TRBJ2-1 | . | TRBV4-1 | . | CASSQGNAGGGQFF | TGCGCCAGCAGCCAAGGAAACGCGGGTGGTGGGCAGTTCTTC
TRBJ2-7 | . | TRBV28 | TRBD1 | CASSLVAGGGEQYF | TGTGCCAGCAGTTTAGTGGCAGGGGGTGGTGAGCAGTACTTC
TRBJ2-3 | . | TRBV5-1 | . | CASSLDKASTDTQYF | TGCGCCAGCAGCTTGGACAAAGCTAGCACAGATACGCAGTATTTT
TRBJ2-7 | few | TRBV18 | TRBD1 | CASSPGQGLFGEQYF | TGTGCCAGCTCACCGGGACAGGGGTTATTCGGCGAGCAGTACTTC
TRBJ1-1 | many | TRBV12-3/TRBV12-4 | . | CASSYRAAISNTEAFF | TGTGCCAGCAGTTATAGGGCAGCGATATCCAACACTGAAGCTTTCTTT
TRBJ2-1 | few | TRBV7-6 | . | CASSVQGANEQFF | TGTGCCAGCAGTGTTCAGGGAGCTAATGAGCAGTTCTTC
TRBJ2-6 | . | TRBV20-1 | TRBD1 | CSAGRTGRNFGSAGANVLTF | TGCAGTGCTGGAAGGACAGGGAGAAATTTTGGTTCGGCTGGGGCCAACGTCCTGACTTTC
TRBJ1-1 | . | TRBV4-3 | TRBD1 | CASSQENFRGQGVLF | TGCGCCAGCAGCCAAGAAAATTTTCGAGGACAGGGGGTTCTTTTT
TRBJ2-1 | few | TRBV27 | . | CASSPLGVGPVEQFF | TGTGCCAGCAGTCCGCTAGGAGTCGGACCGGTTGAGCAGTTCTTC
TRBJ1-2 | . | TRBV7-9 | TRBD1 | CASGLLGSGGDYGYTF | TGTGCCAGCGGCCTCCTCGGTTCAGGGGGAGACTATGGCTACACCTTC
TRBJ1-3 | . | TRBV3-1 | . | CASSQDGQLRGNTIYF | TGTGCCAGCAGCCAAGATGGTCAGTTACGTGGAAACACCATATATTTT
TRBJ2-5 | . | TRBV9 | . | CASSEQDGTQYF | TGTGCCAGCAGCGAGCAGGACGGGACCCAGTACTTC
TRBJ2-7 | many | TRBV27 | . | CASSLGRASYEQYF | TGTGCCAGCAGTTTAGGCAGGGCCAGCTACGAGCAGTACTTC
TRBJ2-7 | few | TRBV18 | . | CASSPSGVGPEEQYF | TGTGCCAGCTCACCGAGTGGGGTGGGGCCGGAAGAGCAGTACTTC
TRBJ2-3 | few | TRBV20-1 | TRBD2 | CSASLAGGRTDTQYF | TGCAGTGCTAGCTTGGCGGGAGGGCGCACAGATACGCAGTATTTT
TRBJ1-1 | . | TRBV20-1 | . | CSARVSILRTEAFF | TGCAGTGCTAGAGTGAGCATCCTTAGAACTGAAGCTTTCTTT
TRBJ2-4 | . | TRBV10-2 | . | CASSERDLAKNIQYF | TGCGCCAGCAGTGAACGGGACCTAGCCAAAAACATTCAGTACTTC
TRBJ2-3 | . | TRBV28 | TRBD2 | CATSSGSVDTQYF | TGTGCCACCTCTAGCGGGAGTGTAGATACGCAGTATTTT
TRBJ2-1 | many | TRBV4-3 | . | CASSQARSSYNEQFF | TGCGCCAGCAGCCAAGCGCGGAGCTCCTACAATGAGCAGTTCTTC
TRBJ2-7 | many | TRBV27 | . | CASSLRYSGEQYF | TGTGCCAGCAGTTTAAGGTACTCGGGCGAGCAGTACTTC
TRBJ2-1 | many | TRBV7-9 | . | CASSLVRAAADEQFF | TGTGCCAGCAGCTTAGTTCGCGCGGCTGCCGATGAGCAGTTCTTC
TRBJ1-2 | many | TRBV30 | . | CAWTGSWGGGYTF | TGTGCCTGGACGGGGTCTTGGGGCGGTGGCTACACCTTC
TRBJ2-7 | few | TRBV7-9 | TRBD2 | CASAQAGRTYEQYF | TGTGCCAGCGCTCAAGCGGGGCGTACCTACGAGCAGTACTTC
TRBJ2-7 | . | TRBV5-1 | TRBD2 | CASSESSGSSYEQYF | TGCGCCAGCAGCGAATCTAGCGGGAGCTCCTACGAGCAGTACTTC
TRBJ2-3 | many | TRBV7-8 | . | CASSQEPSTDTQYF | TGTGCCAGCAGCCAAGAACCTAGCACAGATACGCAGTATTTT
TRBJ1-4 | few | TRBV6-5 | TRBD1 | CASRTGAREKLFF | TGTGCCAGCAGGACAGGGGCGCGGGAAAAACTGTTTTTT
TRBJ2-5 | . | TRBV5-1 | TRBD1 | CASSLGTGLETQYF | TGCGCCAGCAGCTTGGGGACAGGGTTGGAGACCCAGTACTTC
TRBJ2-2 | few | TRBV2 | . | CASSEQVSYTGELFF | TGTGCCAGCAGTGAACAGGTGTCGTACACCGGGGAGCTGTTTTTT
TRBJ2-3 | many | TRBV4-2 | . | CASSQGNPLTDTQYF | TGTGCCAGCAGCCAAGGAAACCCCCTCACAGATACGCAGTATTTT
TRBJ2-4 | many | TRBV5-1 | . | CASSLGGPPDIQYF | TGCGCCAGCAGCTTGGGGGGCCCCCCCGACATTCAGTACTTC